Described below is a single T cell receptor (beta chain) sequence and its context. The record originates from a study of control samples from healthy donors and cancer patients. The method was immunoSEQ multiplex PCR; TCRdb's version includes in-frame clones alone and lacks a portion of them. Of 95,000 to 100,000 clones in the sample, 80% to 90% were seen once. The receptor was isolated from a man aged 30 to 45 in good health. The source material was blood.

CDR3: CASSEEGALQPQHF. Here the CDR3 DNA reads TGTGCCAGCAGTGAAGAGGGGGCGTTACAGCCCCAGCATTTT. This chain connects TRBV2 to TRBJ1-5, with 7 nucleotides matching TRBD1. From germline, CDR1 is SNHLY and CDR2 FYNNEI. The CDR3 extends over 14 amino acids. V shed 1 base, J shed 7 bases, and the junction held 4 bases outside the gene matches.